This T cell receptor beta chain was obtained from a study of shared clonotypes between healthy human individuals. The V gene end was trimmed by 1 base and the J gene end by 5 bases; junction bases not matched to a gene: 7. CDR3 length: 16 amino acids. The germline V gene encodes CDR1 KGHSH and CDR2 LQKENI. Per the study methods: Sequence data from immunoSEQ were junction-only and lacked quality scores; consequently, filtering differed. Measured with immunoSEQ multiplex PCR; TCRdb has only the in-frame clones, and not every one. V and J calls and clone size are as listed in that table; D and trimming were resolved from the DNA. The top ten clones hold roughly 0.62% of a sample with around 980,000 clones, about four fifths of them seen once.

Sequencing used memory CD4+ T cells from PBMCs. Subset described: CD45RA-negative fraction. The rearrangement joins TRBV18 to TRBJ2-5, with 10 bases matching TRBD1. This sequence was found in a man in his late teens or twenties in good health. Some clones in this sample may be carry-over from other donors' samples. This CDR3 is CASSPLGTGVRETQYF. As DNA, the CDR3 is TGTGCCAGCTCACCACTCGGGACAGGGGTTCGGGAGACCCAGTACTTC. Full variable domain (outside the CDR3, taken from reference TRBV18 and TRBJ2-5): NAGVMQNPRHLVRRRGQEARLRCSPMKGHSHVYWYRQLPEEGLKFMVYLQKENIIDESGMPKERFSAEFPKEGPSILRIQQVVRGDSAAYFCASSPLGTGVRETQYFGPGTRLLVL.